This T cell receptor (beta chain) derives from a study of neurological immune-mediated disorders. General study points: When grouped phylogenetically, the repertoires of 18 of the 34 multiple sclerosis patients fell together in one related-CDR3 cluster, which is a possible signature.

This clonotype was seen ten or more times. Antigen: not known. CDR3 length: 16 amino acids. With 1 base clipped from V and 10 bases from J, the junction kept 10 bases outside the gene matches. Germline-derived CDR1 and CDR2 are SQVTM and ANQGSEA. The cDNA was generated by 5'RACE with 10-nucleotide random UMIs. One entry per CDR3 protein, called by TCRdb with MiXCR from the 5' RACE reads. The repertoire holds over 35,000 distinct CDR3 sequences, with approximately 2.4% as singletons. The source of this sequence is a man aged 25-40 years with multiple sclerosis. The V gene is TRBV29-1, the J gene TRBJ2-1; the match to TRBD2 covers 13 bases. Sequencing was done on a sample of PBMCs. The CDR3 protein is CSVEGQLAGGRGEQFF. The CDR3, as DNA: TGCAGCGTTGAAGGCCAACTAGCGGGGGGGAGGGGCGAGCAGTTCTTC.